The subject of this entry is one T cell receptor beta chain. Germline loops: CDR1 SGHKS, CDR2 YYEKEE (reference sequence). The V gene end was trimmed by 6 bases and the J gene end by 4 bases; junction bases not matched to a gene: 7. The CDR3 runs 15 residues. This entry belongs to a study of blood T cell repertoires in COVID-19. The repertoire was sequenced with immunoSEQ multiplex PCR; TCRdb's copy has only in-frame clones and lacks some. The sample has 210,000 or so clones; approximately 81% are singletons. The sequence was obtained from a woman of 80 years or more with active or convalescent COVID-19. Source material: peripheral blood. The V and J genes are TRBV5-5 and TRBJ2-1; 10 bases map to TRBD2. The CDR3 DNA reads as TGTGCCAGCACCGTAGCGGGAGGTGGTTACAATGAGCAGTTCTTC. It encodes CASTVAGGGYNEQFF.